These T cell receptor beta chains were read from a single sample in a study of identical twins. TCRdb passed the 5' RACE reads through MiXCR, listing each CDR3 protein once. The sample shows approximately 300,000 distinct CDR3 sequences, more than 8% of them seen only once. These data were also filed under a second study, of yellow fever vaccine responses in identical twins.

Sequenced sample: CD8+ T cells sorted from blood. Receptors originate from a woman aged 18-29 years in good health. CDR3s include the opening cysteine and the closing phenylalanine or tryptophan. The order of the fields is CDR3 DNA, CDR3 protein, V gene, D gene, J gene, clone size. D genes are given only for firm matches. Clone size is given for some rows only: seen once, a few or many times, or a class if the clone is expanded.

CDR3 DNA: TGCGCCAGCAGCCAGCTAGGTGGCAGGGGGAACCCCGGGGAGCTGTTTTTT
CDR3 protein: CASSQLGGRGNPGELFF
V gene: TRBV4-3
D gene: TRBD1
J gene: TRBJ2-2
clone size: many

CDR3 DNA: TGTGCCTGGAGTACCGGGACAGGGGTTCACGAGCAGTACTTC
CDR3 protein: CAWSTGTGVHEQYF
V gene: TRBV30
D gene: TRBD1
J gene: TRBJ2-7
clone size: -

CDR3 DNA: TGCAGCGTTACAGGGAGCACCGGGGAGCTGTTTTTT
CDR3 protein: CSVTGSTGELFF
V gene: TRBV29-1
D gene: -
J gene: TRBJ2-2
clone size: -

CDR3 DNA: TGTGCCAGCAGCCAACCACCTATCCCGAACACCGGGGAGCTGTTTTTT
CDR3 protein: CASSQPPIPNTGELFF
V gene: TRBV7-8
D gene: -
J gene: TRBJ2-2
clone size: many

CDR3 DNA: TGTGCCATCAGTGATTTAGCCAGAGGGGCCGAGAGCTCCTACAATGAGCAGTTCTTC
CDR3 protein: CAISDLARGAESSYNEQFF
V gene: TRBV10-3
D gene: -
J gene: TRBJ2-1
clone size: -

CDR3 DNA: TGTGCCTGGGGTCGAGGCCTGGTCACCTTC
CDR3 protein: CAWGRGLVTF
V gene: TRBV30
D gene: -
J gene: TRBJ1-2
clone size: few

CDR3 DNA: TGCGCCAGCAGCCCCTCGAGCCCAGGCTACAATGAGCAGTTCTTC
CDR3 protein: CASSPSSPGYNEQFF
V gene: TRBV4-1
D gene: -
J gene: TRBJ2-1
clone size: few

CDR3 DNA: TGTGCCAGCAGCGTAGATGGCACCTACTACGAGCAGTACTTC
CDR3 protein: CASSVDGTYYEQYF
V gene: TRBV9
D gene: -
J gene: TRBJ2-7
clone size: many

CDR3 DNA: TGTGCCAGCAGCGCCGGTCGGGGAAGGGGCAATGAGCAGTTCTTC
CDR3 protein: CASSAGRGRGNEQFF
V gene: TRBV5-6
D gene: -
J gene: TRBJ2-1
clone size: -

CDR3 DNA: TGCAGTGCTAGGAGGCGGGATGGGTACAATGAGCAGTTCTTC
CDR3 protein: CSARRRDGYNEQFF
V gene: TRBV20-1
D gene: -
J gene: TRBJ2-1
clone size: few

CDR3 DNA: TGTGCCAGCAGCGAAGGCTTAGAAGCTTTCTTT
CDR3 protein: CASSEGLEAFF
V gene: TRBV2
D gene: -
J gene: TRBJ1-1
clone size: few

CDR3 DNA: TGTGCCACCAGCAGTTCACTAGCGGTGTACAATGAGCAGTTCTTC
CDR3 protein: CATSSSLAVYNEQFF
V gene: TRBV15
D gene: TRBD2
J gene: TRBJ2-1
clone size: -

CDR3 DNA: TGTGCCAGCAGCTTGAGTGAAGGGGCCTCCTACGAGCAGTACTTC
CDR3 protein: CASSLSEGASYEQYF
V gene: TRBV5-6
D gene: -
J gene: TRBJ2-7
clone size: few

CDR3 DNA: TGCAGTGCTAGAAACACCGGGGAGCTGTTTTTT
CDR3 protein: CSARNTGELFF
V gene: TRBV20-1
D gene: -
J gene: TRBJ2-2
clone size: -

CDR3 DNA: TGTGCTAGTGGTTCATCGGACAGGGCCGATGAGCAGTTCTTC
CDR3 protein: CASGSSDRADEQFF
V gene: TRBV12-5
D gene: TRBD1
J gene: TRBJ2-1
clone size: many

CDR3 DNA: TGCAGTGCTAGAGAACGGCAGCCAGAAGCTTTCTTT
CDR3 protein: CSARERQPEAFF
V gene: TRBV20-1
D gene: -
J gene: TRBJ1-1
clone size: -

CDR3 DNA: TGTGCCAGCAGCCCCCTGGTGACTCACTCCTACGAGCAGTACTTC
CDR3 protein: CASSPLVTHSYEQYF
V gene: TRBV6-1
D gene: -
J gene: TRBJ2-7
clone size: -

CDR3 DNA: TGCAGTGCTAGAGGTCTAGCCATTTACAATGAGCAGTTCTTC
CDR3 protein: CSARGLAIYNEQFF
V gene: TRBV20-1
D gene: -
J gene: TRBJ2-1
clone size: many

CDR3 DNA: TGCAGCGGCGACGGGGGATACACAGATACGCAGTATTTT
CDR3 protein: CSGDGGYTDTQYF
V gene: TRBV29-1
D gene: -
J gene: TRBJ2-3
clone size: many

CDR3 DNA: TGTGCCAGCAGCCAGGTGCCAGATACGCAGTATTTT
CDR3 protein: CASSQVPDTQYF
V gene: TRBV4-2
D gene: -
J gene: TRBJ2-3
clone size: many

CDR3 DNA: TGTGCCAGCACCCTTTGGGCTAGCGGGAGGGCCGCATTTAATGAGCAGTTCTTC
CDR3 protein: CASTLWASGRAAFNEQFF
V gene: TRBV12-3/TRBV12-4
D gene: TRBD2
J gene: TRBJ2-1
clone size: many

CDR3 DNA: TGTGCCAGCAGTTTAGTCCTATACAATGAGCAGTTCTTC
CDR3 protein: CASSLVLYNEQFF
V gene: TRBV27
D gene: -
J gene: TRBJ2-1
clone size: many

CDR3 DNA: TGTGCCAGCAGCAAAGATTTAGGCTTCTACTCCTACAATGAGCAGTTCTTC
CDR3 protein: CASSKDLGFYSYNEQFF
V gene: TRBV21-1
D gene: -
J gene: TRBJ2-1
clone size: few

CDR3 DNA: TGTGCCAGCAGTGAGCGACAGGGGGCGAACGGGGAGCTGTTTTTT
CDR3 protein: CASSERQGANGELFF
V gene: TRBV2
D gene: TRBD1
J gene: TRBJ2-2
clone size: many